The 22 T cell receptor beta chains below all came from one sample that was sequenced in a study of blood T cell repertoires in COVID-19. Assay: immunoSEQ multiplex PCR; the TCRdb copy retains only in-frame clones and omits some. The data hold 150,000 to 200,000 clones, with about 80% observed a single time. Sequenced sample: peripheral blood. All receptors come from a woman older than 75 with acute or convalescent COVID-19.

The chain combines TRBV5-1 with TRBJ2-1; D remains unclear. Germline V gene sequence: CDR1 SGHRS, CDR2 YFSETQ. The CDR3 is made up of 13 amino acids. The V end was cut by 6 bases, the J end by 0 bases, with 7 bases between. CDR3 nucleotide sequence: TGCGCCAGCACCGCCGGCTCCTACAATGAGCAGTTCTTC. Translated, it gives CASTAGSYNEQFF.

V is TRBV3-1 (or the pseudogene TRBV3-2) and J is TRBJ2-7; perhaps TRBD2 as D (5 bases). CDR3 length: 19 residues. Trimming removed 5 bases from V and 0 bases from J, with 26 bases in between. CDR1 is LGHDT, CDR2 YNNKEL, per germline (reference sequence). The CDR3 DNA reads as TGTGCCAGCAGCTCCCTCTTTTCTCGGGGAGCCTGGAGCTCCTACGAGCAGTACTTC. Its translation: CASSSLFSRGAWSSYEQYF.

The V gene is TRBV29-1, the J gene TRBJ1-5; 7 bases match TRBD1. Germline assignment: CDR1 SQVTM and CDR2 ANQGSEA. The CDR3 runs to 13 residues. The V and J ends lost 6 bases and 1 base, in that order; junction bases with no gene match: 3. This CDR3 is CSVSRGSNQPQHF. CDR3 DNA sequence: TGCAGCGTCAGCAGGGGGAGCAATCAGCCCCAGCATTTT.

CDR3 DNA: TGTGCCAGCAGCCATTGGAGGACCACAGATACGCAGTATTTT. Amino acid sequence: CASSHWRTTDTQYF. The J gene is TRBJ2-3, the V gene TRBV3-1 (or the pseudogene TRBV3-2); possible D gene TRBD2, 5 bases. V gave up 3 bases and J gave up 2 bases, with 9 bases separating them. CDR3 length: 14 residues. Germline V gene lookup returns CDR1 LGHDT and CDR2 YNNKEL (reference sequence).

The chain carries TRBV6-5 and TRBJ2-1, with 7 bases identical to TRBD2. V shed 5 bases, J shed 5 bases, and the junction held 9 bases outside the gene matches. This CDR3 has 15 amino acids. Germline assignment: CDR1 MNHEY and CDR2 SVGAGI. This CDR3 is CASSRPGTTNNEQFF. The CDR3 DNA is TGTGCCAGCAGTCGACCCGGGACTACCAACAATGAGCAGTTCTTC.

V usage is TRBV19 and J usage is TRBJ1-3; D remains unclear. V gave up 4 bases and J gave up 4 bases, with 14 bases separating them. The CDR3 spans 15 residues. Germline assignment: CDR1 LNHDA and CDR2 SQIVND (reference sequence). The DNA of the CDR3 is TGTGCCAGTAGTAAAGGAGAGGCCCTCGGAAACACCATATATTTT. Encoded protein: CASSKGEALGNTIYF.

The genes are TRBV27 and TRBJ1-6; D call uncertain. Looked up from germline, CDR1 is MNHEY and CDR2 is SMNVEV (reference sequence). This CDR3 has 13 residues. The CDR3 region is CATKRFYNSPLHF. In nucleotides, the CDR3 is TGTGCGACGAAGAGGTTTTATAATTCACCCCTCCACTTT.

The chain is built from TRBV6-1 and TRBJ2-5; TRBD2 matches at 7 bases. The CDR3 runs 13 residues. Trimming took 3 bases from V and 7 from J; bases not matched to a gene: 5. The germline V gene encodes CDR1 MNHNS and CDR2 SASEGT. This chain's CDR3 is CASSDRGGTTQYF. The DNA of the CDR3 is TGTGCCAGCAGTGACCGGGGAGGGACGACCCAGTACTTC.

Comment on this clone: Other DNA sequences within the sample encode an identical CDR3. J is TRBJ2-1 and V is TRBV9, with D tentatively TRBD2 (5 bases). Germline values: CDR1 SGDLS, CDR2 YYNGEE. The V and J ends lost 0 bases and 8 bases respectively, with 9 bases between them. CDR3 length equals 13 residues. CDR3 sequence (DNA): TGTGCCAGCAGCGTAGGCCTAGCCGATGAGCAGTTCTTC. It specifies CASSVGLADEQFF.

CDR3: CASSLDLLQGAYEQYF. Written as DNA, the CDR3 is TGTGCCAGCAGCTTAGATCTGTTACAGGGGGCATACGAGCAGTACTTC. This rearrangement joins TRBV11-2 to TRBJ2-7, with TRBD1 matching over 9 bases. Germline lookup yields CDR1 SGHAT and CDR2 FQNNGV. CDR3 length equals 16 residues. Trimming cost V 0 bases and J 4 bases; bases outside gene matches: 7.

This chain connects TRBV7-9 to TRBJ1-5; 7 positions match TRBD1. Trimming removed 1 base from V and 5 bases from J; junction bases left unmatched: 2. CDR1 SEHNR and CDR2 FQNEAQ come from the germline V gene (reference sequence). CDR3 length: 14 amino acids. The CDR3 nucleotides read TGTGCCAGCAGCTTAGGGGACAGTCATCAGCCCCAGCATTTT. Its translation is CASSLGDSHQPQHF.

V and J are TRBV25-1 and TRBJ2-5, with 7 bases identical to TRBD1. The germline CDR1 and CDR2 sequences are MGHDK and SYGVNS. Trimming at V came to 2 bases and at J to 4 bases, leaving 7 bases not matched to a gene. The CDR3 spans 15 residues. The CDR3 sequence is CASSELRGRRETQYF. In DNA form, the CDR3 reads TGTGCCAGCAGTGAACTGAGGGGGCGGAGAGAGACCCAGTACTTC.

This chain links TRBV5-1 with TRBJ2-7; a weak D match, TRBD1 (6 bases). The ends were cut back, 0 bases at V and 6 bases at J, with 13 bases in the middle. The germline gives CDR1 SGHRS, CDR2 YFSETQ. The CDR3 consists of 14 residues. CDR3 amino acids: CASSLGTVGSEQYF. Written as DNA, the CDR3 is TGCGCCAGCAGCTTGGGGACAGTGGGGAGCGAGCAGTACTTC.

The J gene is TRBJ2-5, the V gene TRBV5-5, with 7 bases matching TRBD1. The germline gives CDR1 SGHKS, CDR2 YYEKEE (reference sequence). This CDR3 contains 14 residues. Trimming at V came to 3 bases and at J to 3 bases, leaving 5 bases not matched to a gene. CDR3 sequence (DNA): TGTGCCAGCAGCTCCAGACAGGGTGAAGAGACCCAGTACTTC. Its protein product is CASSSRQGEETQYF.

The chain recombines TRBV5-1 with TRBJ2-1; possible D gene TRBD1, 7 bases. CDR1 and CDR2 from the germline V gene are SGHRS and YFSETQ. V lost 9 bases and J 7 bases, leaving 17 bases between the germline ends. CDR3 length: 13 amino acids. The DNA for the CDR3 is TGCGCCACCTCAGGGGGAGGCGCGAATGAGCAGTTCTTC. Its protein is CATSGGGANEQFF.

The genes are TRBV27 and TRBJ2-2; 8 bases match TRBD2. This CDR3 contains 13 residues. Germline CDR1 MNHEY, CDR2 SMNVEV (reference sequence). V gave up 9 bases and J gave up 0 bases; unmatched junction bases: 0. DNA of the CDR3: TGTGCCAGTAGCGGGACGAACACCGGGGAGCTGTTTTTT. Its translation: CASSGTNTGELFF.

The genes are TRBV19 and TRBJ2-1, with TRBD2 matching 12 bases. V shed 5 bases, J shed 1 base, and the junction held 3 bases outside the gene matches. This CDR3 has 16 residues. The germline V gene encodes CDR1 LNHDA and CDR2 SQIVND (reference sequence). The CDR3, as DNA: TGTGCCAGTAGTTTCCTAGCGGGAGGGTCCTACAATGAGCAGTTCTTC. This translates into CASSFLAGGSYNEQFF.

The CDR3 loop is CAWSDRTGGNYGYTF. CDR3 nucleotides: TGTGCCTGGAGTGACAGGACAGGGGGTAACTATGGCTACACCTTC. The gene calls are TRBV30 and TRBJ1-2; 10 bases line up with TRBD1. With V trimmed by 1 base and J by 1 base, 3 bases remained unmatched. This CDR3 region has 15 residues. The germline gives CDR1 GTSNPN, CDR2 SVGIG (reference sequence).

The rearrangement uses TRBV19 and TRBJ2-7, with TRBD2 matching over 10 bases. The CDR3 spans 15 residues. Germline V gene sequence: CDR1 LNHDA, CDR2 SQIVND (reference sequence). V was pared by 8 bases and J by 5 bases, with 12 bases of the junction left unmatched. The CDR3 protein is CASHFLAGVCHEQYF. Written as DNA, the CDR3 is TGTGCCAGTCACTTCCTAGCGGGAGTGTGCCACGAGCAGTACTTC.

The rearrangement joins TRBV6-2 or TRBV6-3 to TRBJ1-6; D uncertain. Trimming shortened V by 4 bases and J by 7 bases, and 11 bases separated the two germline ends. Germline values: CDR1 MNHEY, CDR2 SVGEGT. This CDR3 contains 14 residues. The CDR3 loop is CASSSTMSNSPLHF. The CDR3, as DNA: TGTGCCAGCAGTTCCACCATGAGCAATTCACCCCTCCACTTT.

The rearrangement uses TRBV2 and TRBJ2-3, with 7 bases identical to TRBD2. J gave up 1 base and V 8 bases, and 12 bases lay outside the gene matches. Per germline, CDR1 SNHLY and CDR2 FYNNEI. The CDR3 spans 16 residues. The CDR3 DNA follows: TGTGCCAGCCACATGAAGCGGGGAGGGGGCACAGATACGCAGTATTTT. Protein sequence: CASHMKRGGGTDTQYF.

The chain couples TRBV4-1 to TRBJ1-1; D possibly corresponds to TRBD1 (6 bases). Germline CDR1 reads MGHRA; CDR2 reads YSYEKL. V was cut by 1 base and J by 4 bases, with 16 bases left in between. The CDR3 sequence is 16 residues long. The CDR3 reads CASSQGGGPWGTEAFF. The CDR3 nucleotides read TGCGCCAGCAGCCAAGGGGGGGGCCCGTGGGGCACTGAAGCTTTCTTT.